The 17 T cell receptor beta chains below come from one sample, sequenced in a study of blood T cell repertoires in COVID-19. The assay was immunoSEQ multiplex PCR, and TCRdb's table has in-frame clones only and misses some. The table records approximately 110,000 clones, roughly 88% of them present only once. Sequencing was carried out using peripheral blood. The receptors derive from a human donor in a cohort sampled during active COVID-19.

This clone was found a few times. The chain carries TRBV6-5 and TRBJ1-5; 9 nucleotides match TRBD1. Germline trimming cut 6 bases from V and 11 bases from J; bases unmatched to any gene: 11. The germline V gene encodes CDR1 MNHEY and CDR2 SVGAGI. CDR3 length: 14 amino acids. The DNA for the CDR3 is TGTGCCAGCAGACTACAGGGGGCTACTTCGGCCCAGCATTTT. Amino acids: CASRLQGATSAQHF.

The rearrangement links TRBV6-2 or TRBV6-3 to TRBJ2-7; 8 bases map to TRBD2. Germline V lookup: CDR1 MNHEY, CDR2 SVGEGT. The J segment lost 3 bases and the V segment lost 4 bases, leaving 17 bases of the junction unmatched. This CDR3 region has 18 residues. As DNA, the CDR3 is TGTGCCAGCAGTTTTTCCCTAGAACCGGGACTAGTAGTCTACGAGCAGTACTTC. Its translation is CASSFSLEPGLVVYEQYF.

This chain uses TRBV5-1 with TRBJ1-4, with unresolved D. CDR1 is SGHRS and CDR2 is YFSETQ in the germline V gene. The CDR3 contains 21 residues. V was trimmed by 2 bases and J by 2 bases, leaving 28 bases between them. CDR3 loop: CASSFRLNPGEGGSTNEKLFF. The DNA of the CDR3 is TGCGCCAGCAGCTTCCGTTTAAACCCGGGAGAGGGAGGGAGCACTAATGAAAAACTGTTTTTT.

This chain uses TRBV3-1 (or the pseudogene TRBV3-2) with TRBJ1-2; a weak D match, TRBD1 (6 bases). This CDR3 spans 14 amino acids. Germline V gene lookup returns CDR1 LGHDT and CDR2 YNNKEL (reference sequence). V lost 4 bases and J lost 4, with 13 bases in between. The CDR3 region is CASSPGGSPYGYTF. DNA of the CDR3: TGTGCCAGCAGCCCGGGGGGCAGTCCCTATGGCTACACCTTC.

The V gene is TRBV4-1, the J gene TRBJ2-3, with a tentative D call TRBD1 (6 bases). The CDR3 consists of 14 residues. Per the germline V gene, CDR1 is MGHRA and CDR2 is YSYEKL. V was cut by 4 bases and J by 0 bases, with 8 bases left in between. The DNA of the CDR3 is TGCGCCAGCAGCCTGACAGGTAGCACAGATACGCAGTATTTT. It codes for CASSLTGSTDTQYF.

The chain employs TRBV15 and TRBJ2-2; 9 bases are a match to TRBD1. The CDR3 contains 14 residues. The junction had 4 bases not matched to a gene; V was cut back by 7 bases and J by 4 bases. Germline V gives CDR1 LNHNV, CDR2 YYDKDF (reference sequence). The CDR3 here is CATTDRGVTGELFF. The CDR3 DNA reads TGTGCCACCACCGACAGGGGGGTCACCGGGGAGCTGTTTTTT.

The chain couples TRBV21-1 to TRBJ2-7; no DNA check was done on the table's D call, TRBD1. TRBV21-1 is designated a pseudogene. The CDR3 has 13 residues. In DNA form, the CDR3 reads TGTGCCAGCAGCAATGGCAGGGCCTACGAGCAGTACTTC. Translating gives CASSNGRAYEQYF.

The gene calls are TRBV5-5 and TRBJ2-7; 9 bases map to TRBD2. V was clipped by 6 bases and J by 3 bases; unmatched bases: 7. In germline, CDR1 is SGHKS, CDR2 YYEKEE (reference sequence). This CDR3 spans 14 amino acids. Here the CDR3 reads CASIQTSGYYEQYF. Written as DNA, the CDR3 is TGTGCCAGCATCCAGACTAGCGGATACTACGAGCAGTACTTC.

The V call is TRBV19, the J call TRBJ2-6; TRBD2 is a possible D gene (5 bases). The V gene's germline CDR1 is LNHDA and CDR2 SQIVND (reference sequence). The CDR3 loop spans 18 amino acids. The germline V and J ends were trimmed by 3 bases and 4 bases, with 19 bases remaining between them. The CDR3 spells CASSMGLARVSGANVLTF. CDR3 sequence (DNA): TGTGCCAGTAGTATGGGGTTAGCGAGAGTTTCCGGGGCCAACGTCCTGACTTTC.

J is TRBJ2-7 and V is TRBV5-1; the D gene is possibly TRBD1 (5 bases). This CDR3 is 14 amino acids long. Germline-derived CDR1 and CDR2 are SGHRS and YFSETQ. V lost 0 bases to trimming and J lost 3 bases, with 10 bases between them. In DNA form, the CDR3 reads TGCGCCAGCAGCTTGGCCCAGGGTGTCTACGAGCAGTACTTC. This gives the protein CASSLAQGVYEQYF.

The chain links TRBV18 to TRBJ2-1, with 12 bases identical to TRBD2. This CDR3 is 18 amino acids long. Germline CDR1 is KGHSH and CDR2 is LQKENI. V gave up 0 bases and J gave up 3 bases; unmatched junction bases: 6. CDR3 sequence: CASSPPALAGGHYNEQFF. Written as DNA, the CDR3 is TGTGCCAGCTCACCACCCGCGCTAGCGGGAGGGCACTACAATGAGCAGTTCTTC.

The J gene is TRBJ1-3, the V gene TRBV7-8; TRBD1 matches 8 bases. CDR3 length equals 17 residues. CDR1 and CDR2 from the germline V gene are SGHVS and FQNEAQ. Trimming cost V 1 base and J 2 bases; bases outside gene matches: 7. The CDR3 bases are TGTGCCAGCAGCTTAGAGAGCAGGGGGCAAACTGGAAACACCATATATTTT. It translates to CASSLESRGQTGNTIYF.

In its sample, this clone was seen a few times. The chain is built from TRBV11-2 and TRBJ1-3; 8 bases line up with TRBD1. The germline V gene has CDR1 SGHAT and CDR2 FQNNGV. The CDR3 loop spans 17 amino acids. J was trimmed by 1 base and V by 5 bases; bases with no gene match: 10. The CDR3 nucleotides read TGTGCCAGCAGCCCGGGCCGGGACAGGCTGTCTGGAAACACCATATATTTT. It encodes CASSPGRDRLSGNTIYF.

The chain joins TRBV20-1 to TRBJ2-5, with TRBD2 identical over 13 bases. The CDR3 loop spans 17 amino acids. The germline gives CDR1 DFQATT, CDR2 SNEGSKA (reference sequence). The junction had 12 bases not matched to a gene; V was cut back by 3 bases and J by 5 bases. The CDR3 coding sequence is TGCAGTGCTAGTCCTCTACTAGCGGGAGGGCCGGGTGAGACCCAGTACTTC. Its protein product is CSASPLLAGGPGETQYF.

This clone was seen a single time. Other DNA sequences of this sample code for an identical CDR3. The chain combines TRBV2 with TRBJ2-3; 7 bases align to TRBD1. The CDR3 sequence is 14 residues long. V lost 4 bases to trimming and J lost 1 base; unmatched junction nucleotides: 2. Germline assignment: CDR1 SNHLY and CDR2 FYNNEI. The CDR3 coding sequence is TGTGCCAGCAGTGTCACAGGGGGCACAGATACGCAGTATTTT. It is translated as CASSVTGGTDTQYF.

This chain joins TRBV7-3 and TRBJ2-1; D unresolved. The ends were cut back, 5 bases at V and 4 bases at J, with 9 bases in the middle. Germline CDR1 and CDR2: SGHTA and FQGTGA. This CDR3 has 13 amino acids. DNA for the CDR3: TGTGCCAGCAGCCCCAACATTTACAATGAGCAGTTCTTC. Its protein product is CASSPNIYNEQFF. Complete variable domain (other parts from reference TRBV7-3 and TRBJ2-1): GAGVSQTPSNKVTEKGKYVELRCDPISGHTALYWYRQSLGQGPEFLIYFQGTGAADDSGLPNDRFFAVRPEGSVSTLKIQRTERGDSAVYLCASSPNIYNEQFFGPGTRLTVL.

V is TRBV6-4 and J is TRBJ1-4; 9 bases fit TRBD1. After removal of 6 bases from V and 4 bases from J, the junction contained 3 bases not matched to a gene. CDR3 length equals 14 residues. Germline V gene sequence: CDR1 MRHNA, CDR2 SNTAGT. The CDR3 DNA reads TGTGCCAGCAGGCCGACAGGGGGTAATGAAAAACTGTTTTTT. Amino acid sequence: CASRPTGGNEKLFF.